This TCR beta chain was retrieved from a study of blood T cell repertoires in COVID-19. Study context: Sample material is recorded as cDNA or gDNA derived from T cells, B-cell-depleted T cells, or PBMCs.

The CDR3 totals 16 residues. J was trimmed by 4 bases and V by 3 bases; bases with no gene match: 9. Germline V gene data show CDR1 as SGHRS and CDR2 as YFSETQ. In the source study's methods: Quantification of nucleated cells was approximated via reference gene primer amplification. Assay: immunoSEQ multiplex PCR; the TCRdb copy retains only in-frame clones and omits some. The DNA was the basis for D and trimming; V, J and clone size are from that table. The table shows roughly 250,000 clones, with about 88% occurring only once. Sequenced material: peripheral blood. This clonotype was sampled from a woman in her thirties or forties who had recovered from COVID-19. The chain has TRBV5-1 and TRBJ1-3; 8 bases are shared with TRBD1. The CDR3 sequence is CASSSSGQASGNTIYF. The CDR3 coding sequence is TGCGCCAGCAGCTCCTCGGGACAGGCTAGCGGAAACACCATATATTTT.